The clone carrying this T cell receptor beta chain was detected only once. Germline-derived CDR1 and CDR2 are SGHNT and YYREEE (reference sequence). The V and J ends lost 3 bases and 0 bases, in that order; junction bases with no gene match: 5. The CDR3 covers 16 residues. PCR was performed using 60 Vbeta and 13 Jbeta primers. Only in-frame clones appear in the TCRdb table, and some are missing; sequencing was by immunoSEQ multiplex PCR. Found here are some 170,000 clones, roughly two thirds of them singletons; the top ten hold approximately 2.8%. This specimen comes from a study of cytomegalovirus exposure and HLA in healthy donors.

The specimen was PBMCs. The rearrangement uses TRBV5-4 and TRBJ2-3; 9 bases line up with TRBD2. The TCR originated in a woman between 25 and 40 years old in good health and CMV-seronegative. The CDR3 sequence: CASSWKREASTDTQYF. CDR3 in DNA: TGTGCCAGCAGCTGGAAGCGGGAGGCTAGCACAGATACGCAGTATTTT.